The rows below give T cell receptor beta chains drawn from one sample of a study of CD8+ T cells in alopecia areata. Assay used: immunoSEQ multiplex PCR; TCRdb lists only in-frame clones, some missing. The repertoire consists of 150,000 to 200,000 clones, with roughly 64% occurring once and the leading ten covering 10% to 15%. Sample: CD8+ T cells sorted from blood, taken at week 24, from a patient treated with tofacitinib. Source of these receptors: a human donor with alopecia areata. The conserved cysteine and the conserved F or W are not part of the CDR3 here.

TRBJ1-5	TRBV5-6	ASSLGTGSQPQH
TRBJ2-1	TRBV7-2	ASSLEVEQF
TRBJ2-3	TRBV4-2	ASSPGGPADTQY
TRBJ2-1	TRBV15	ATSRDLGQGEGEQF
TRBJ1-5	TRBV18	ASSPEQLSNQPQH
TRBJ2-5	TRBV2	ASSLLSEQETQY
TRBJ2-3	TRBV7-9	ASSVLPQGDTQY
TRBJ2-7	TRBV30	AWSVGGTYEQY
TRBJ1-5	TRBV6-5	ASSGMNQPQH
TRBJ1-2	TRBV27	ASSPGANYGYT
TRBJ2-3	TRBV4-1	ASSHPKPGQASRDTQY
TRBJ1-2	TRBV29-1	SVVLAGYGYT
TRBJ2-5	TRBV30	AWSQNLYQETQY
TRBJ1-1	TRBV27	ASSLFLGMNTEAF
TRBJ2-7	TRBV30	AWSVAAGTSAYEQY
TRBJ2-5	TRBV29-1	SVTPPTSLETQY